There are many counts of the clone carrying this T cell receptor (beta chain). Its antigen is unidentified. V dropped 3 bases and J dropped 2; count of bases not matched to a gene: 4. The CDR3 spans 14 residues. Germline CDR1 SEHNR, CDR2 FQNEAQ (reference sequence). The record originates from a study of spatial heterogeneity in lung cancer. For the study at large: Any follow-up PBMC samples that were available went on to be sequenced, and the median time to follow-up was about two years after resection. Study outcomes and limitations: Expanded tumor TCRs that were ubiquitous appeared in blood more at resection than follow-up.

The time point denotes: blood at routine non-recurrence follow-up after resection. TCRs were sequenced from unsorted whole RNA of tumor, nontumor lung or PBMC. TCR cDNA molecules each had a unique molecular identifier. TCRdb re-derived calls from the 5' RACE reads in MiXCR, one entry per CDR3 protein. This table holds fewer than 55,000 distinct CDR3 sequences, under 8% found once. This clonotype originated in a female donor with early-stage non-small cell lung cancer. Sequences were derived from PBMCs, sampled at follow-up. The chain carries TRBV7-9 and TRBJ2-7; 7 bases agree with TRBD1. DNA of the CDR3: TGTGCCAGCAGCTTCGGTGACAGGGCCTACGAGCAGTACTTC. Translation gives CASSFGDRAYEQYF. Based on the CDR3 plus reference TRBV7-9 and TRBJ2-7, the full variable domain is DTGVSQNPRHKITKRGQNVTFRCDPISEHNRLYWYRQTLGQGPEFLTYFQNEAQLEKSRLLSDRFSAERPKGSFSTLEIQRTEQGDSAMYLCASSFGDRAYEQYFGPGTRLTVT.